This T cell receptor (beta chain) was retrieved from a study of post-analysis software for immune sequencing data. Study-level findings and limits: Relative to controls, patients had five TRBV segments at higher frequency, with TRBV5-6, TRBV5-1 and TRBV20-1 among these.

Presence of unique molecular identifiers characterized the TCR beta cDNA libraries. TCRdb fed the PCR reads into MiXCR, producing one record per CDR3 protein. The sample has some 700,000 distinct CDR3 sequences; more than 50% are singletons. This CDR3 region has 13 residues. Germline V lookup: CDR1 MNHEY, CDR2 SVGAGI. With regard to this clonotype: What it recognizes is unknown.

The specimen was blood. The rearrangement uses TRBV6-5 and TRBJ2-5; possibly TRBD2 for D (7 bases). The DNA matches TRBJ2-7 better at its end, which makes the J call doubtful. The TCR originated in a girl aged 2-9 years with multiple sclerosis. Here the CDR3 DNA reads TGTGCCAGCAGTTGGGCGGGGGCAAACGAGCAGTACTTC. Protein sequence: CASSWAGANEQYF.